Shown below are 25 T cell receptor beta chains from a single sample sequenced in a study of T cell responses to AZD1222 COVID-19 vaccine. Assay: immunoSEQ multiplex PCR; the TCRdb copy retains only in-frame clones and omits some. There are approximately 60,000 clones in the sample; around 75% occur only once, and over 12% lies in the top ten. The sequenced sample was peripheral blood, obtained on day 0 of AZD1222 vaccination. The source is an adult in good health.

The chain uses TRBV25-1 and TRBJ1-2, with unresolved D. Germline V gene sequence: CDR1 MGHDK, CDR2 SYGVNS. The CDR3 totals 12 residues. The ends were cut back, 6 bases at V and 6 bases at J, with 11 bases in the middle. The CDR3 sequence is CASSELYDGYTF. The CDR3 DNA reads TGTGCCAGCAGCGAGTTATACGATGGCTACACCTTC.

This clone was observed a handful of times. The rearrangement joins TRBV10-1 to TRBJ2-5, with TRBD2 matching 11 bases. V gave up 2 bases and J gave up 1 base; unmatched junction bases: 0. Germline V gene lookup returns CDR1 WNHNN and CDR2 SYGVQD (reference sequence). There are 15 residues in the CDR3. The CDR3 DNA sequence: TGCGCCAGCAGTGAGACTAGCGGGGGCCAAGAGACCCAGTACTTC. Its protein product is CASSETSGGQETQYF.

This chain uses TRBV6-1 with TRBJ2-7, with D possibly being TRBD1 (6 bases). Trimming took 6 bases from V and 3 from J, leaving 12 bases between them. The length of the CDR3 is 13 residues. Per germline, CDR1 MNHNS and CDR2 SASEGT. CDR3 sequence reads: CASRQDSNYEQYF. The CDR3 DNA is TGTGCCAGCAGGCAGGACAGTAACTACGAGCAGTACTTC.

This rearrangement joins TRBV6-6 to TRBJ2-7; D is possibly TRBD1 or TRBD2 (5 bases each). This CDR3 region has 14 residues. V lost 6 bases and J lost 6, with 18 bases in between. Germline V gene sequence: CDR1 MNHNY, CDR2 SVGAGI (reference sequence). Written as DNA, the CDR3 is TGTGCCAGCAGCCCCCTAGCAAGGGGCGGCGAGCAGTACTTC. Translating gives CASSPLARGGEQYF.

This chain uses TRBV27 with TRBJ2-1; 7 positions agree with TRBD2. The junction had 9 bases not matched to a gene; V was cut back by 3 bases and J by 7 bases. This CDR3 is 15 amino acids long. CDR1 is MNHEY and CDR2 is SMNVEV in the germline V gene (reference sequence). The CDR3 nucleotides read TGTGCCAGCAGTTTTGGCGGGGGTCAAGGGAATGAGCAGTTCTTC. Its translation: CASSFGGGQGNEQFF.

V gene TRBV6-2 or TRBV6-3 combines with J gene TRBJ2-2, with D maybe TRBD2 (6 bases). The germline CDR1 and CDR2 sequences are MNHEY and SVGEGT. Trimming took off 2 bases at V and 3 bases at J, with 10 bases between the two ends. The CDR3 has 15 residues. CDR3 residues: CASSYMGGDTGELFF. The CDR3 coding sequence is TGTGCCAGCAGTTACATGGGGGGTGACACCGGGGAGCTGTTTTTT.

The chain carries TRBV13 and TRBJ2-7; D is possibly TRBD2 (5 bases). The CDR3 has 14 residues. V was cut by 4 bases and J by 2 bases, with 12 bases left in between. Germline loops: CDR1 PRHDT, CDR2 FYEKMQ (reference sequence). CDR3 nucleotide sequence: TGTGCCAGCAGCTCTTGGACGGGAACCTACGAGCAGTACTTC. As protein: CASSSWTGTYEQYF.

This clone has more than one count but fewer than ten. The rearrangement links TRBV28 to TRBJ2-6; D not resolved. The CDR3 sequence is 15 residues long. The germline gives CDR1 MDHEN, CDR2 SYDVKM. The germline V and J ends were trimmed by 6 bases and 2 bases, with 11 bases remaining between them. CDR3 in DNA: TGTGCCAGCAGCCCTAGATCGGCTGGGGCCAACGTCCTGACTTTC. This encodes CASSPRSAGANVLTF. The complete variable domain, with remaining parts taken from reference TRBV28 and TRBJ2-6, reads DVKVTQSSRYLVKRTGEKVFLECVQDMDHENMFWYRQDPGLGLRLIYFSYDVKMKEKGDIPEGYSVSREKKERFSLILESASTNQTSMYLCASSPRSAGANVLTFGAGSRLTVL.

The gene calls are TRBV5-1 and TRBJ1-6, with 7 bases aligning to TRBD1. Germline V gives CDR1 SGHRS, CDR2 YFSETQ. Trimming cost V 0 bases and J 7 bases; bases outside gene matches: 4. CDR3 size: 15 residues. CDR3 coding DNA: TGCGCCAGCAGCTTGGGGGGACAGCAGAATTCACCCCTCCACTTT. Amino acid sequence: CASSLGGQQNSPLHF.

This CDR3 is CASSPGGESNYGYTF. The CDR3, as DNA: TGTGCCAGCAGCCCCGGTGGGGAGAGCAACTATGGCTACACCTTC. This sequence joins TRBV2 and TRBJ1-2, with D uncertain. V dropped 6 bases and J dropped 2 bases, with 16 bases sitting between them. CDR3 length equals 15 residues. Per germline, CDR1 SNHLY and CDR2 FYNNEI.

The chain carries TRBV5-1 and TRBJ2-5; tentatively, D is TRBD2 (5 bases). Germline V lookup: CDR1 SGHRS, CDR2 YFSETQ. The CDR3 is 15 amino acids. Trimming removed 4 bases at V and 0 bases at J, with 13 bases between. CDR3 protein: CASSLQGGHQETQYF. The CDR3 nucleotides read TGCGCCAGCAGCCTTCAAGGAGGCCACCAAGAGACCCAGTACTTC.

Concerning this clone: Other DNA sequences of this sample code for an identical CDR3. The V gene is TRBV28, the J gene TRBJ1-1; 7 bases are shared with TRBD1. The CDR3 totals 17 residues. Unmatched junction bases numbered 11, after V lost 2 bases and J lost 2 bases. CDR1 is MDHEN, CDR2 SYDVKM, per germline. The CDR3 loop reads CASSLEQPGQANTEAFF. CDR3 DNA: TGTGCCAGCAGTTTAGAACAGCCAGGACAGGCCAACACTGAAGCTTTCTTT.

This chain uses TRBV4-3 with TRBJ2-1; 11 bases are shared with TRBD2. Germline V gene sequence: CDR1 LGHNA, CDR2 YSLEER. V shed 4 bases and J 3 bases; nucleotides not matched to a gene: 5. CDR3 length: 16 amino acids. CDR3 nucleotide sequence: TGCGCCAGCAGCCCCGATAGCGGGGGGGTCTACAATGAGCAGTTCTTC. This encodes CASSPDSGGVYNEQFF.

The genes are TRBV7-9 and TRBJ2-7; perhaps TRBD1 as D (6 bases). The germline V gene has CDR1 SEHNR and CDR2 FQNEAQ (reference sequence). This CDR3 spans 14 amino acids. The V end was cut by 7 bases, the J end by 0 bases, with 13 bases between. CDR3 coding DNA: TGTGCCAGCACCAAAAGGGGGTCCTCCTACGAGCAGTACTTC. It specifies CASTKRGSSYEQYF.

This chain links TRBV5-8 with TRBJ1-5; maybe TRBD1 (6 bases). Trimming cost V 1 base and J 6 bases, with 14 bases left between them. The CDR3 runs 15 residues. Germline V lookup: CDR1 SGHTS, CDR2 YDEGEE. In nucleotides, the CDR3 is TGTGCCAGCAGCTTGAGGGGGAGTTTTGGTCAGCCCCAGCATTTT. Protein product: CASSLRGSFGQPQHF.

V gene TRBV7-2 combines with J gene TRBJ2-7, with 7 bases fitting TRBD2. The CDR3 is 15 amino acids. Germline CDR1 reads SGHTA; CDR2 reads FQGNSA. With 1 base clipped from V and 2 bases from J, the junction kept 5 bases outside the gene matches. CDR3 sequence: CASSLGSGRAYEQYF. CDR3 in DNA: TGTGCCAGCAGCTTAGGGTCAGGGAGGGCCTACGAGCAGTACTTC.

This clone was seen a single time. The rearrangement joins TRBV6-2 or TRBV6-3 to TRBJ2-5; 10 bases fit TRBD1. V trimming: 4 bases; J trimming: 5 bases; junction bases outside the gene matches: 7. The CDR3 is 15 residues long. Germline-derived CDR1 and CDR2 are MNHEY and SVGEGT. The chain's CDR3 is CASSSPTGGRETQYF. The CDR3 nucleotides are TGTGCCAGCAGTTCACCGACAGGGGGCCGGGAGACCCAGTACTTC.

The V call is TRBV7-8, the J call TRBJ2-7; 7 bases are shared with TRBD1. Unmatched junction bases numbered 8, after V lost 5 bases and J lost 4 bases. CDR1 is SGHVS, CDR2 FQNEAQ, per germline. The CDR3 runs 14 residues. CDR3 region: CASSPDRVGYEQYF. CDR3 DNA: TGTGCCAGCAGCCCAGACAGGGTAGGATACGAGCAGTACTTC.

The rearrangement uses TRBV3-1 (or the pseudogene TRBV3-2) and TRBJ1-1; possible D gene TRBD1, 6 bases. Germline V lookup: CDR1 LGHDT, CDR2 YNNKEL (reference sequence). Trimming shortened V by 4 bases and J by 5 bases, and 14 bases separated the two germline ends. CDR3 size: 14 residues. Here the CDR3 reads CASSRTGGHTEAFF. The DNA for the CDR3 is TGTGCCAGCAGCCGAACGGGGGGGCATACTGAAGCTTTCTTT.

The V and J genes are TRBV5-4 and TRBJ2-7; TRBD2 matches at 9 bases. The CDR3 spans 15 residues. From germline, CDR1 is SGHNT and CDR2 YYREEE (reference sequence). With V trimmed by 3 bases and J by 1 base, 5 bases remained unmatched. The DNA for the CDR3 is TGTGCCAGCAGCTCTGGACTAGCGCAATCCTACGAGCAGTACTTC. Its protein is CASSSGLAQSYEQYF.

CDR3 DNA: TGTGCCAGCAGCCCGCAGGGGCGCGGGGAGACCCAGTACTTC. Amino acid sequence: CASSPQGRGETQYF. The chain has TRBV9 and TRBJ2-5; perhaps TRBD1 as D (6 bases). The ends were cut back, 4 bases at V and 5 bases at J, with 15 bases in the middle. CDR1 SGDLS and CDR2 YYNGEE come from the germline V gene. The CDR3 is made up of 14 amino acids.

This clone was observed once. The chain carries TRBV20-1 and TRBJ2-1; no clear D gene. The CDR3 length is 11 residues. Trimming removed 1 base from V and 14 bases from J, with 12 bases in between. Germline V gene sequence: CDR1 DFQATT, CDR2 SNEGSKA (reference sequence). CDR3 sequence (DNA): TGCAGTGCTAGAGTCGGACGGAACAAGTTCTTC. Residues: CSARVGRNKFF.

The chain is built from TRBV4-3 and TRBJ2-5; 12 bases agree with TRBD2. CDR3 size: 16 residues. V was clipped by 3 bases and J by 3 bases; unmatched bases: 5. Germline CDR1 is LGHNA and CDR2 is YSLEER. CDR3 coding DNA: TGCGCCAGCAGCCAGCTACTAGCGGGGGGTAAAGAGACCCAGTACTTC. Amino acid sequence: CASSQLLAGGKETQYF.

This clone appeared once. The chain carries TRBV4-3 and TRBJ1-1, with 8 positions matching TRBD1. The CDR3 contains 14 residues. The trim removed 2 bases at V and 3 bases at J, leaving 2 bases unmatched. Germline V gene lookup returns CDR1 LGHNA and CDR2 YSLEER. CDR3 protein: CASSQQDRDTEAFF. The DNA for the CDR3 is TGCGCCAGCAGCCAACAGGACAGGGACACTGAAGCTTTCTTT.

The chain couples TRBV30 to TRBJ1-6; D gene unclear. The V gene's germline CDR1 is GTSNPN and CDR2 SVGIG (reference sequence). V was cut by 2 bases and J by 4 bases, with 18 bases left in between. This CDR3 spans 17 amino acids. CDR3 bases: TGTGCCTGGAGTTTGGTGGGTCAGAGAACTTATAATTCACCCCTCCACTTT. It encodes CAWSLVGQRTYNSPLHF.